This T cell receptor beta chain was recovered during a study of cytomegalovirus exposure and HLA in healthy donors. Assay used: immunoSEQ multiplex PCR; TCRdb lists only in-frame clones, some missing. Among roughly 50,000 clones listed, 93% were seen once. Study findings and constraints: Published work reported that the classifier diagnosed cytomegalovirus status with high specificity and sensitivity.

Notes on this clone: What it binds is unknown.

CDR3 size: 14 residues. Germline V gene sequence: CDR1 LNHDA, CDR2 SQIVND (reference sequence). V was clipped by 9 bases and J by 1 base, with 16 bases between them. The origin of this receptor is a woman aged 18-35 years in good health and CMV-seropositive. Specimen: PBMCs. The chain recombines TRBV19 with TRBJ2-7, with a tentative D call TRBD2 (6 bases). The CDR3 sequence: CASARSSASYEQYF. The DNA for the CDR3 is TGTGCCAGCGCCCGGTCTAGCGCATCCTACGAGCAGTACTTC.